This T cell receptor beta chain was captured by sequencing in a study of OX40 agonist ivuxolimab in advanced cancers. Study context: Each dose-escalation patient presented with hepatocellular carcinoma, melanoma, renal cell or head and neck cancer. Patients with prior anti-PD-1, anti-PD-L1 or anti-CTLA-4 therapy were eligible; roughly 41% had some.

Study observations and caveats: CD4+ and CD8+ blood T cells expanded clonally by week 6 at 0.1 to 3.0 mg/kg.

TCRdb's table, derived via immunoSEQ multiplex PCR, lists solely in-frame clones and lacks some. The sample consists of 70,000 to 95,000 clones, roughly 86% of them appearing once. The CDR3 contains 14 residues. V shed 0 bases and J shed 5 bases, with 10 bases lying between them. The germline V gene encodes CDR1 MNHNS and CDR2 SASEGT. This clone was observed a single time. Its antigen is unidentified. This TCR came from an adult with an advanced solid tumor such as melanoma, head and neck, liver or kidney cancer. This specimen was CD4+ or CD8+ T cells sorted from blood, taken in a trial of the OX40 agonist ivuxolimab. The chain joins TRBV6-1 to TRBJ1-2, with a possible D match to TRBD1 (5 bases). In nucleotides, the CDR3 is TGTGCCAGCAGTGAAGCGGCAGGGCCTTATGGCTACACCTTC. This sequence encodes CASSEAAGPYGYTF.